This T cell receptor (beta chain) comes out of a study of T cells in Graves' hyperthyroidism and ophthalmopathy. Notes on the study in general: Appearing also in blood were most of the thyroid clonotypes expanded above 0.001.

CDR1 is LGHDT, CDR2 YNNKEL, per germline (reference sequence). Trimming cost V 4 bases and J 7 bases, with 7 bases left between them. The CDR3 totals 11 residues. TCR beta CDR3 regions were amplified from RNA transcripts. The HTBI primer set served for first-round RT-PCR of the TCR CDR3. TCRdb reanalysed the multiplex PCR reads using MiXCR and keeps one entry per CDR3 protein. Of around 600,000 distinct CDR3 sequences listed, more than 15% are singletons. Newly diagnosed patients aged 18 to 65 had hyperthyroidism of under 2 months' duration. A patient was excluded if there was uncontrolled infection, other autoimmune disease, pregnancy or lactation. This clonotype has a count of ten or more. Its antigen is undetermined.

The specimen was blood. This chain links TRBV3-1 with TRBJ1-2, with TRBD1 as a possible D gene (5 bases). This receptor was obtained from a woman in her thirties with Graves' hyperthyroidism. CDR3 sequence reads: CASSPGIGYTF. CDR3 DNA sequence: TGTGCCAGCAGCCCAGGGATTGGCTACACCTTC. Using reference TRBV3-1 and TRBJ1-2 for the parts outside the CDR3, the full variable domain is DTAVSQTPKYLVTQMGNDKSIKCEQNLGHDTMYWYKQDSKKFLKIMFSYNNKELIINETVPNRFSPKSPDKAHLNLHINSLELGDSAVYFCASSPGIGYTFGSGTRLTVV.